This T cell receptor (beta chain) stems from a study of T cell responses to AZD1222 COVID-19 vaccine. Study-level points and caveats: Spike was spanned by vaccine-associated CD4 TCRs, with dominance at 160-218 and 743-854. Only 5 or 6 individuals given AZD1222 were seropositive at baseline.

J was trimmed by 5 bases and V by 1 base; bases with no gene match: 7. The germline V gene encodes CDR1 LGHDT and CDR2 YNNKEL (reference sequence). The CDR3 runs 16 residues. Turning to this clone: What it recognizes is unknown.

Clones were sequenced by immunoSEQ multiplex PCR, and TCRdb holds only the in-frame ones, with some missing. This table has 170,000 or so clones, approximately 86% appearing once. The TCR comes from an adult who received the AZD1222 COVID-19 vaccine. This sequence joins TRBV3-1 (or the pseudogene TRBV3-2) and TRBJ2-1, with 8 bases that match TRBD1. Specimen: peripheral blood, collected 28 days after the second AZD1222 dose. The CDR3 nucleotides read TGTGCCAGCAGCCAAGGTACAGGACAGGGCCACAATGAGCAGTTCTTC. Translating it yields CASSQGTGQGHNEQFF.